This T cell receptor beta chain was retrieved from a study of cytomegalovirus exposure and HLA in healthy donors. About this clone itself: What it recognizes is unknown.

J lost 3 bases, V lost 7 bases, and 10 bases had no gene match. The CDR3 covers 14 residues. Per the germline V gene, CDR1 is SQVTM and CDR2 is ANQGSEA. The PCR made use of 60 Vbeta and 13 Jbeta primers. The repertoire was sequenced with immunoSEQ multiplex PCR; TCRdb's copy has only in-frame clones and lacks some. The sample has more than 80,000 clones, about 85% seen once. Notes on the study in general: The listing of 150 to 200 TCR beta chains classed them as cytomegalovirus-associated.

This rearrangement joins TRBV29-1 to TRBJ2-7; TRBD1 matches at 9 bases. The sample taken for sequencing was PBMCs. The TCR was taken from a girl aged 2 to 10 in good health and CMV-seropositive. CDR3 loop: CSAVDRDRDYEQYF. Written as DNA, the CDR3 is TGCAGCGCGGTCGACCGGGACAGGGACTACGAGCAGTACTTC.